The clone carrying this TCR beta chain was seen a handful of times. Profiling relied on immunoSEQ multiplex PCR, and the TCRdb table lists in-frame clones only, not all of them. The sample contains approximately 120,000 clones, around 83% of which appear only once. The sample is drawn from a study of blood T cell repertoires in COVID-19. About the research overall: Acute-phase and convalescent COVID-19 samples originated in the United States, Italy and Spain. The analysed material was cDNA or gDNA that came from T cells, B-cell-depleted T cells, or PBMCs.

This receptor was taken from a woman of 80 years or more with COVID-19, enrolled during active disease. The sequencing input was peripheral blood.

The CDR3 spells CASSQGRSGGYNEQFF. CDR3 nucleotide sequence: TGTGCCAGCAGCCAAGGTCGTAGCGGGGGGTACAATGAGCAGTTCTTC. This chain uses TRBV4-2 with TRBJ2-1, with 10 positions matching TRBD2. J gave up 4 bases and V 1 base, and 4 bases lay outside the gene matches. This CDR3 spans 16 amino acids. The germline gives CDR1 LGHNA, CDR2 YNFKEQ.